The rows below give T cell receptor beta chains drawn from one sample of a study of blood T cell repertoires in COVID-19. Assay: immunoSEQ multiplex PCR; the TCRdb copy retains only in-frame clones and omits some. In the table there are approximately 250,000 clones, about 87% of which are singletons. Sequencing was carried out using PBMCs or T cells enriched from blood (not recorded which). The receptors stem from a woman aged 40 to 50 with acute COVID-19. Both conserved end residues are part of each CDR3.

v_call,j_call,cdr3_aa
TRBV29-1,TRBJ1-1,CSVVTVSLRTEAFF
TRBV4-3,TRBJ1-1,CASSQDFGSEAFF
TRBV19,TRBJ2-7,CASGQTGGYEQYF
TRBV6-5,TRBJ2-2,CASTSQGSVTGELFF
TRBV5-1,TRBJ2-3,CASSPDRVDTQYF
TRBV19,TRBJ1-5,CASRSSWVSGQPQHF
TRBV18,TRBJ2-6,CASSPLSSGLSGANVLTF
TRBV6-5,TRBJ1-6,CASPWTGVISPLHF
TRBV7-2,TRBJ2-2,CASSLGLTYRAGELFF
TRBV7-6,TRBJ2-1,CASSPWTGATYNEQFF
TRBV9,TRBJ2-4,CASSPGTSGGIAKNIQYF
TRBV7-9,TRBJ2-4,CASSLGAKTENIQYF
TRBV24-1,TRBJ2-2,CATSDSGGHNTGELFF
TRBV5-4,TRBJ1-1,CASSLLGGTEAFF
TRBV6-5,TRBJ1-5,CASSFGQGNQPQHF
TRBV6-6,TRBJ1-2,CASSYSEFGDGYTF
TRBV18,TRBJ2-7,CASSPRQGAYEQYF
TRBV4-2,TRBJ1-6,CASSQDPGVAGRYNSPLHF
TRBV9,TRBJ2-1,CASSVSSGTSGSNEQFF
TRBV6-5,TRBJ2-5,CASSSTSGGAETQYF
TRBV29-1,TRBJ2-3,CSVEGQGGTQYF
TRBV5-1,TRBJ1-4,CASSLGQLSNEKLFF
TRBV28,TRBJ1-2,CASGRGLNYGYTF
TRBV12-3/TRBV12-4,TRBJ1-2,CASSFGSYGYTF
TRBV30,TRBJ1-5,CAWSHTGAQPQHF
TRBV2,TRBJ2-5,CASTGTSSSFGGETQYF
TRBV30,TRBJ1-1,CAWSETVSTEAFF
TRBV7-2,TRBJ2-5,CASSQGLAGGLIETQYF
TRBV15,TRBJ1-5,CATSRDGRRTGLVSNQPQHF
TRBV5-6,TRBJ1-5,CASSLAGGQGQPQHF
TRBV5-4,TRBJ1-2,CASSLPDGGGYTF
TRBV28,TRBJ1-6,CASRGTGDGNSPLHF
TRBV2,TRBJ1-5,CASSEGLPVSNQPQHF
TRBV21-1,TRBJ1-6,CASSNPRGLGNSPLHF
TRBV30,TRBJ1-2,CAWGGTVGYTF
TRBV7-2,TRBJ2-2,CASSLLAGADGELFF
TRBV18,TRBJ1-2,CASSNDRNYGYTF
TRBV5-1,TRBJ2-5,CASSLARKETQYF
TRBV5-5,TRBJ1-4,CASSPRGTLATNEKLFF
TRBV9,TRBJ2-7,CASSVAVSPNEQYF
TRBV4-1,TRBJ2-1,CASSQDWAGGDEQFF
TRBV30,TRBJ1-2,CAWRESGQGLVIHGYTF
TRBV29-1,TRBJ2-5,CSVERGGTGKETQYF
TRBV19,TRBJ1-6,CASSPGYNSPLHF
TRBV11-2,TRBJ2-3,CASSYGTSGGDTQYF
TRBV18,TRBJ1-1,CASSPDRSGGEAFF
TRBV5-1,TRBJ1-2,CASSPGHEKNYGYTF
TRBV6-1,TRBJ2-7,CASSEWGQGAYEQYF
TRBV5-1,TRBJ2-1,CASSSTGTPYNEQFF
TRBV5-5,TRBJ1-1,CASSLQGHLVTEAFF
TRBV15,TRBJ2-7,CATSRLNLEQYF